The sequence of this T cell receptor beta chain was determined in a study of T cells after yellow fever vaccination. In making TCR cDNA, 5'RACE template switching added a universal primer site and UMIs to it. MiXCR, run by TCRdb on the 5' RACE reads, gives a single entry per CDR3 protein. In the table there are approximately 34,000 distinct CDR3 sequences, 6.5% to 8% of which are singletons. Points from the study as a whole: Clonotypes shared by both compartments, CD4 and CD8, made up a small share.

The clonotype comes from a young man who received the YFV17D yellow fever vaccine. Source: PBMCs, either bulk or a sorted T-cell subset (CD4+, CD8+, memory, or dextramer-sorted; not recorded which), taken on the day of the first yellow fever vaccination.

CDR3 nucleotides: TGTGCCAGCAGCAGACCGGGACAGTTAGGTGGCTACACCTTC. Translation: CASSRPGQLGGYTF. The rearrangement uses TRBV7-2 and TRBJ1-2; 7 bases match TRBD1. Trimming at V came to 5 bases and at J to 7 bases, leaving 10 bases not matched to a gene. Germline CDR1 SGHTA, CDR2 FQGNSA. The CDR3 is 14 residues long.